The 26 T cell receptor beta chains below all came from one sample that was sequenced in a study of T cell changes during pregnancy in multiple sclerosis. Clones were sequenced by immunoSEQ multiplex PCR, and TCRdb holds only the in-frame ones, with some missing. The data hold around 38,000 clones, with 92% observed a single time. Specimen: CD8+ T cells from peripheral blood mononuclear cells, collected in the third trimester of pregnancy. The receptors shown here come from a female donor with multiple sclerosis, enrolled in a pregnancy study.

The count of this clone is one. The chain uses TRBV5-1 and TRBJ2-3; 11 bases are a match to TRBD2. V dropped 4 bases and J dropped 4; count of bases not matched to a gene: 11. The germline CDR1 and CDR2 sequences are SGHRS and YFSETQ. The CDR3 totals 17 residues. The CDR3 region is CASSRRLAGRQPDTQYF. CDR3 sequence (DNA): TGCGCCAGCAGCAGAAGACTAGCGGGAAGGCAGCCAGATACGCAGTATTTT.

This chain links TRBV7-8 with TRBJ2-7, with 8 bases identical to TRBD1. In germline, CDR1 is SGHVS, CDR2 FQNEAQ. CDR3 size: 15 residues. J gave up 0 bases and V 5 bases, and 6 bases lay outside the gene matches. Here the CDR3 DNA reads TGTGCCAGCAGCCGGACAGGGTTAGGCTCCTACGAGCAGTACTTC. Its protein product is CASSRTGLGSYEQYF.

The genes are TRBV4-3 and TRBJ1-1; 8 bases fit TRBD1. The CDR3 sequence is 18 residues long. The germline V gene has CDR1 LGHNA and CDR2 YSLEER. The V gene end was trimmed by 4 bases and the J gene end by 3 bases; junction bases not matched to a gene: 16. The CDR3 is CASSREAGGEGLDTEAFF. In DNA, the CDR3 is TGCGCCAGCAGCCGAGAAGCAGGGGGCGAGGGTTTGGACACTGAAGCTTTCTTT.

The V and J genes are TRBV7-9 and TRBJ2-5, with 7 bases matching TRBD1. The germline V gene has CDR1 SEHNR and CDR2 FQNEAQ (reference sequence). The CDR3 contains 13 residues. V lost 4 bases and J lost 2; bases outside the gene matches: 1. The CDR3 loop is CASSSDRQETQYF. CDR3 in DNA: TGTGCCAGCAGCTCGGACAGGCAAGAGACCCAGTACTTC.

This chain connects TRBV7-9 to TRBJ1-2; 8 bases map to TRBD1. V trimming: 5 bases; J trimming: 4 bases; junction bases outside the gene matches: 6. Germline V CDR1 and CDR2: SEHNR, FQNEAQ (reference sequence). This CDR3 has 14 residues. CDR3 sequence: CASSHEGQGYGYTF. CDR3 DNA: TGTGCCAGCAGCCACGAAGGACAGGGCTATGGCTACACCTTC.

The gene calls are TRBV29-1 and TRBJ2-3, with D possibly TRBD1 on 5 matching bases. The CDR3 is made up of 13 amino acids. Germline V CDR1 and CDR2: SQVTM, ANQGSEA. Trimming took off 7 bases at V and 5 bases at J, with 16 bases between the two ends. The DNA of the CDR3 is TGCAGCGCGACTCTTATTACAGGAGATACGCAGTATTTT. Amino acids: CSATLITGDTQYF.

This rearrangement joins TRBV2 to TRBJ2-3; D uncertain. Germline lookup yields CDR1 SNHLY and CDR2 FYNNEI. V was shortened by 6 bases and J by 2 bases, with 15 bases between the two germline ends. The CDR3 has 15 amino acids. The CDR3 DNA sequence: TGTGCCAGCAGCCGTCCGGTGGTTTCCACAGATACGCAGTATTTT. This codes for CASSRPVVSTDTQYF.

The chain employs TRBV7-6 and TRBJ2-5; D unresolved. CDR3 size: 11 residues. Germline V gives CDR1 SGHVS, CDR2 FNYEAQ. Trimming shortened V by 5 bases and J by 2 bases, and 3 bases separated the two germline ends. The CDR3 DNA reads TGTGCCAGCAGCCGGCAAGAGACCCAGTACTTC. Amino acid sequence: CASSRQETQYF.

The chain uses TRBV15 and TRBJ2-1; 10 nucleotides agree with TRBD2. J was trimmed by 0 bases and V by 0 bases; bases with no gene match: 8. The CDR3 has 19 residues. Looked up from germline, CDR1 is LNHNV and CDR2 is YYDKDF (reference sequence). This chain's CDR3 is CATSRELAGRLSSYNEQFF. Here the CDR3 DNA reads TGTGCCACCAGCAGAGAACTAGCGGGACGTTTAAGCTCCTACAATGAGCAGTTCTTC. Supplemented by reference TRBV15 and TRBJ2-1, the full variable domain reads DAMVIQNPRYQVTQFGKPVTLSCSQTLNHNVMYWYQQKSSQAPKLLFHYYDKDFNNEADTPDNFQSRRPNTSFCFLDIRSPGLGDTAMYLCATSRELAGRLSSYNEQFFGPGTRLTVL.

The chain carries TRBV4-1 and TRBJ2-2; D may be TRBD2 (6 bases). Trimming shortened V by 3 bases and J by 2 bases, and 13 bases separated the two germline ends. Germline CDR1 and CDR2: MGHRA and YSYEKL. The CDR3 consists of 16 residues. CDR3 bases: TGCGCCAGCAGCCAGGTCTTCGGGAGCAACACCGGGGAGCTGTTTTTT. Amino acid sequence: CASSQVFGSNTGELFF.

The rearrangement links TRBV7-6 to TRBJ2-7; 15 nucleotides match TRBD2. CDR1 SGHVS and CDR2 FNYEAQ come from the germline V gene. The CDR3 covers 20 residues. The V gene end was trimmed by 5 bases and the J gene end by 3 bases; junction bases not matched to a gene: 17. The CDR3 DNA follows: TGTGCCAGCAGCAGAACCAGGACAGCGGGACTAGCGGGGGGCGACTACGAGCAGTACTTC. This sequence encodes CASSRTRTAGLAGGDYEQYF. The whole variable domain, remainder taken from reference TRBV7-6 and TRBJ2-7, is GAGVSQSPRYKVTKRGQDVALRCDPISGHVSLYWYRQALGQGPEFLTYFNYEAQQDKSGLPNDRFSAERPEGSISTLTIQRTEQRDSAMYRCASSRTRTAGLAGGDYEQYFGPGTRLTVT.

This chain links TRBV4-2 with TRBJ2-4; possibly TRBD2 for D (7 bases). Trimming removed 0 bases from V and 8 bases from J, with 17 bases in between. Germline V gene lookup returns CDR1 LGHNA and CDR2 YNFKEQ. This CDR3 spans 16 amino acids. The CDR3 coding sequence is TGTGCCAGCAGCCAAGAGAGTGGGGGGGGCGGTCACATTCAGTACTTC. This translates into CASSQESGGGGHIQYF.

The V call is TRBV11-3, the J call TRBJ2-1; D is perhaps TRBD1 (6 bases). V lost 5 bases and J 10 bases, leaving 12 bases between the germline ends. Germline assignment: CDR1 SGHNT and CDR2 YENEEA. The CDR3 is 12 residues long. Written as DNA, the CDR3 is TGTGCCAGCAGCACGGACAGCTGGGAGCAGTTCTTC. Translation gives CASSTDSWEQFF. Based on the CDR3 plus reference TRBV11-3 and TRBJ2-1, the full variable domain is EAGVVQSPRYKIIEKKQPVAFWCNPISGHNTLYWYLQNLGQGPELLIRYENEEAVDDSQLPKDRFSAERLKGVDSTLKIQPAELGDSAVYLCASSTDSWEQFFGPGTRLTVL.

The count of this clone is one. This chain joins TRBV27 and TRBJ2-7, with TRBD1 matching 8 bases. Germline V gives CDR1 MNHEY, CDR2 SMNVEV (reference sequence). The CDR3 runs 15 residues. V shed 6 bases, J shed 4 bases, and the junction held 11 bases outside the gene matches. The CDR3 nucleotides are TGTGCCAGCAGCGAAGGGGGCAGGGGGCAGTACGAGCAGTACTTC. It encodes CASSEGGRGQYEQYF.

This clone turned up a few times. The chain links TRBV4-1 to TRBJ2-3; no firm D call. The CDR3 covers 14 residues. V was shortened by 5 bases and J by 4 bases, with 13 bases between the two germline ends. The germline V gene encodes CDR1 MGHRA and CDR2 YSYEKL. The CDR3 coding sequence is TGCGCCAGCAGCAAAGCCGGTGGAGCAGATACGCAGTATTTT. Translated: CASSKAGGADTQYF.

The chain has TRBV29-1 and TRBJ2-1; 7 bases line up with TRBD1. CDR3 size: 14 residues. Germline assignment: CDR1 SQVTM and CDR2 ANQGSEA. The V gene end was trimmed by 5 bases and the J gene end by 0 bases; junction bases not matched to a gene: 4. The CDR3 DNA sequence: TGCAGCGTTTTAGGGGGCAACTCCTACAATGAGCAGTTCTTC. This translates into CSVLGGNSYNEQFF.

The gene calls are TRBV11-2 and TRBJ2-7, with TRBD1 as a possible D gene (5 bases). V lost 2 bases and J 0 bases, leaving 14 bases between the germline ends. The CDR3 spans 16 residues. Germline assignment: CDR1 SGHAT and CDR2 FQNNGV. The CDR3 sequence: CASSLTSGRNSYEQYF. The DNA of the CDR3 is TGTGCCAGCAGCTTAACGTCAGGGCGGAACTCCTACGAGCAGTACTTC.

The chain links TRBV25-1 to TRBJ2-1; D unclear. CDR3 length: 13 amino acids. Germline-derived CDR1 and CDR2 are MGHDK and SYGVNS. Trimming cost V 0 bases and J 4 bases, with 4 bases left between them. This CDR3 reads CASSEYNYNEQFF. The CDR3 DNA is TGTGCCAGCAGTGAATATAATTACAATGAGCAGTTCTTC.

This sequence joins TRBV6-6 and TRBJ2-1; D perhaps matches TRBD2 (6 bases). Germline V gene lookup returns CDR1 MNHNY and CDR2 SVGAGI (reference sequence). The CDR3 length is 12 residues. The CDR3 DNA is TGTGCTGCGGGGACCACATACAATGAGCAGTTCTTC. This sequence encodes CAAGTTYNEQFF.

This sequence joins TRBV7-9 and TRBJ2-3, with D perhaps matching TRBD2 (6 bases). Trimming removed 4 bases from V and 2 bases from J, with 13 bases in between. CDR3 length equals 15 residues. Germline-derived CDR1 and CDR2 are SEHNR and FQNEAQ (reference sequence). DNA of the CDR3: TGTGCCAGCAGCTCAAGACGGGACTTCACAGATACGCAGTATTTT. The encoded protein is CASSSRRDFTDTQYF.

This chain connects TRBV6-1 to TRBJ2-5; TRBD1 matches at 11 bases. Germline V gives CDR1 MNHNS, CDR2 SASEGT. J gave up 5 bases and V 3 bases, and 5 bases lay outside the gene matches. CDR3 length: 15 amino acids. CDR3: CASSEGTGGFETQYF. In DNA, the CDR3 is TGTGCCAGCAGTGAGGGGACAGGGGGATTCGAGACCCAGTACTTC.

This clone was counted a few times. This chain links TRBV29-1 with TRBJ1-1, with a weak D call TRBD1 (6 bases). CDR1 and CDR2 (germline): SQVTM, ANQGSEA. Trimming removed 4 bases at V and 3 bases at J, with 12 bases between. CDR3 length: 13 residues. The CDR3 DNA reads as TGCAGCGTTGGGTTGGGGGCGTACACTGAAGCTTTCTTT. It encodes CSVGLGAYTEAFF.

V gene TRBV5-4 combines with J gene TRBJ2-1, with 7 bases fitting TRBD2. This CDR3 is built from 12 residues. Germline loops: CDR1 SGHNT, CDR2 YYREEE (reference sequence). CDR3: CVWASGYNEQFF. CDR3 sequence (DNA): TGTGTGTGGGCTAGCGGTTACAATGAGCAGTTCTTC.

Here the CDR3 reads CASSSPLGVFGNTIYF. CDR3 nucleotide sequence: TGTGCCAGCAGCTCACCACTGGGAGTTTTTGGAAACACCATATATTTT. The chain is built from TRBV13 and TRBJ1-3; D uncertain. CDR1 and CDR2 (germline): PRHDT, FYEKMQ (reference sequence). Between the trimmed V and J ends, which lost 4 bases and 3 bases, there was a span of 16 bases. CDR3 length: 16 residues.

The chain has TRBV29-1 and TRBJ2-1, with D hard to call. Germline V gene sequence: CDR1 SQVTM, CDR2 ANQGSEA. This CDR3 spans 13 amino acids. V shed 2 bases and J shed 0 bases, with 5 bases lying between them. This CDR3 is CSVELSSYNEQFF. The CDR3 coding sequence is TGCAGCGTTGAACTGTCCTCCTACAATGAGCAGTTCTTC.

The CDR3 sequence is CASSPRGQGSYEQYF. CDR3 nucleotides: TGTGCCAGCAGCCCCAGAGGTCAGGGAAGCTACGAGCAGTACTTC. This chain links TRBV11-3 with TRBJ2-7; D possibly corresponds to TRBD1 (5 bases). Germline loops: CDR1 SGHNT, CDR2 YENEEA. V shed 5 bases and J shed 3 bases, with 17 bases lying between them. CDR3 size: 15 residues.